The rows below give T cell receptor beta chains drawn from one sample of a study of cytotoxic CD8 clonotypes in ibrutinib-treated CLL. Clones were sequenced by immunoSEQ multiplex PCR, and TCRdb holds only the in-frame ones, with some missing. The sample gives about 270,000 clones, about 72% of which show up once; about 5.3% is in the top ten. Here the sequenced sample was PBMCs, taken at disease progression, from a patient treated with ibrutinib. These receptors were taken from a human donor with chronic lymphocytic leukemia. Each CDR3 is given with its conserved first and last residue. D genes are given only for firm matches. Where a row states a size, it is once, few, many or the class of an expanded clone; other rows omit it.

>NA|TRBD2|TRBV4-1|TRBJ2-7
TGCGCCAGCAGCCTTGCCGGTAGCGGGGGGACCGCCTACGAGCAGTACTTC
CASSLAGSGGTAYEQYF
>NA|TRBD2|TRBV4-1|TRBJ2-7
TGCGCCAGCAGCTCCGGGACTAGCGGGTACGAGCAGTACTTC
CASSSGTSGYEQYF
>few|NA|TRBV5-5|TRBJ2-7
TGTGCCAGCAGCTTGGCCCCGGTATACGAGCAGTACTTC
CASSLAPVYEQYF
>NA|NA|TRBV28|TRBJ1-2
TGTGCCAGCAGTTTAGAGGGTAACGGTGTTAACTATGGCTACACCTTC
CASSLEGNGVNYGYTF
>few|NA|TRBV15|TRBJ1-6
TGTGCCACCAGCAGAGACATCGTAAATTCACCCCTCCACTTT
CATSRDIVNSPLHF
>NA|NA|TRBV10-2|TRBJ1-2
TGCGCCAGCAGCCCCTCTTTGGGGTATTATGGCTACACCTTC
CASSPSLGYYGYTF
>NA|NA|TRBV19|TRBJ1-2
TGTGCCAGTAGTATCGGCGGCGGCGTGGGATATGGCTACACCTTC
CASSIGGGVGYGYTF
>NA|NA|TRBV5-1|TRBJ1-1
TGCGCCAGCAGCGAGACTCCCTTCACGTTGATCGCTTTCTTT
CASSETPFTLIAFF
>NA|NA|TRBV5-6|TRBJ1-1
TGTGCCAGCAGCTTGGAGCAGGGCCGGGGCACTGAAGCTTTCTTT
CASSLEQGRGTEAFF
>NA|NA|TRBV4-3|TRBJ1-4
TGCGCCAGCAGCCAAGATCTTAGGGTCGGGGGAAGGAAGGAAAAACTGTTTTTT
CASSQDLRVGGRKEKLFF
>few|NA|TRBV11-3|TRBJ2-3
TGTGCCAGCAGCTTAGGCGGGAAATCAAATACGCAGTATTTT
CASSLGGKSNTQYF
>NA|NA|TRBV18|TRBJ2-7
TGTGCCAGCTCATTCACCTACGAGCAGTACTTC
CASSFTYEQYF
>NA|TRBD2|TRBV14|TRBJ2-3
TGTGCCAGCAGCCATCCTACCGGGACTATGATTCGCACAGATACGCAGTATTTT
CASSHPTGTMIRTDTQYF
>once|NA|TRBV19|TRBJ2-3
TGTGCCAGTAGTATTAAGACAGGTAGCACAGATACGCAGTATTTT
CASSIKTGSTDTQYF
>NA|NA|TRBV20-1|TRBJ2-1
TGCAGTGCTGATGGTGGGACGAAGCAGTTCTTC
CSADGGTKQFF
>NA|NA|TRBV6-6|TRBJ2-4
TGTGCCAGCAGTTATGAGCGGTCCAAAAACATTCAGTACTTC
CASSYERSKNIQYF
>NA|TRBD1|TRBV10-3|TRBJ1-1
TGTGCCACGACAGGGGGCTGGACTGAAGCTTTCTTT
CATTGGWTEAFF
>NA|TRBD2|TRBV27|TRBJ2-7
TGTGCCAGCAGTAAAAGCGGGGTGGGCTCCTACGAGCAGTACTTC
CASSKSGVGSYEQYF
>NA|TRBD2|TRBV10-3|TRBJ2-2
TGTGCCATCACTGCTAGCGGGAGGAATCCCACCGGGGAGCTGTTTTTT
CAITASGRNPTGELFF
>NA|NA|TRBV5-1|TRBJ2-5
TGCGCCAGCAGCTTGTTCGGGGGATTCGGAGAGACCCAGTACTTC
CASSLFGGFGETQYF
>NA|TRBD1|TRBV10-2|TRBJ1-1
TGCGCCAGCAGTGAGTCAGCGGACAGGGATGAAGCTTTCTTT
CASSESADRDEAFF
>NA|TRBD1|TRBV2|TRBJ2-6
TGTGCCATCCAGGGGGCAAGTCGGGGTTTCCCTGGGGCCAACGTCCTGACTTTC
CAIQGASRGFPGANVLTF